The 9 T cell receptor beta chains listed next were all sequenced from one sample in a study of blood T cell repertoires in COVID-19. Here immunoSEQ multiplex PCR was the method, and the copy in TCRdb shows in-frame clones only, minus some. The data show roughly 80,000 clones, approximately 84% seen once. What was sequenced was peripheral blood. All receptors come from a human donor in a cohort sampled during active COVID-19.

V usage is TRBV7-9 and J usage is TRBJ1-2; TRBD1 aligns across 10 bases. Germline V gene data show CDR1 as SEHNR and CDR2 as FQNEAQ (reference sequence). With 5 bases clipped from V and 9 bases from J, the junction kept 6 bases outside the gene matches. CDR3 size: 13 residues. The CDR3 region has the DNA TGTGCCAGCAGCCCGGGACAGGGGACGCGCTACACCTTC. Residues: CASSPGQGTRYTF.

The CDR3, as DNA: TGTGCCAGCAGCTTGATAAGCGGGGATAGGCAGTTCTTC. The encoded protein is CASSLISGDRQFF. This chain connects TRBV7-7 to TRBJ2-1; 7 nucleotides agree with TRBD2. V shed 3 bases and J 12 bases; nucleotides not matched to a gene: 8. In germline, CDR1 is SSHAT, CDR2 FNYEAQ (reference sequence). This CDR3 contains 13 residues.

The chain employs TRBV10-3 and TRBJ2-7, with 10 bases that match TRBD1. CDR3 length: 16 amino acids. The V gene end was trimmed by 0 bases and the J gene end by 1 base; junction bases not matched to a gene: 3. Germline V gene sequence: CDR1 ENHRY, CDR2 SYGVKD. The CDR3 DNA reads as TGTGCCATCAGTGAGTCGACGGGACAGGGGTCCTACGAGCAGTACTTC. Its protein product is CAISESTGQGSYEQYF.

This clone has only a few counts. This chain joins TRBV7-3 and TRBJ1-4; D is undetermined. V was pared by 4 bases and J by 3 bases, with 12 bases between. The V gene's germline CDR1 is SGHTA and CDR2 FQGTGA. The CDR3 covers 15 residues. CDR3 nucleotide sequence: TGTGCCAGCAGCTCGAACGGAGGTTCTAATGAAAAACTGTTTTTT. This sequence encodes CASSSNGGSNEKLFF.

This chain uses TRBV14 with TRBJ2-7; tentative D call: TRBD1 (7 bases). In germline, CDR1 is SGHDN, CDR2 FVKESK. V dropped 1 base and J dropped 3 bases, with 10 bases sitting between them. The CDR3 loop spans 14 amino acids. The CDR3 DNA sequence: TGTGCCAGCAGCCAAGCCCAGGGGGGCTACGAGCAGTACTTC. Its translation: CASSQAQGGYEQYF.

This sequence joins TRBV5-1 and TRBJ2-1; 9 bases are shared with TRBD2. Germline V lookup: CDR1 SGHRS, CDR2 YFSETQ. Trimming at V came to 0 bases and at J to 2 bases, leaving 9 bases not matched to a gene. There are 18 residues in the CDR3. Written as DNA, the CDR3 is TGCGCCAGCAGCTTGGTCGAGGGGGCTAGCGGGGCCTACAATGAGCAGTTCTTC. This translates into CASSLVEGASGAYNEQFF.

This clone was seen a few times. The chain uses TRBV6-5 and TRBJ2-5; TRBD1 matches 7 bases. From germline, CDR1 is MNHEY and CDR2 SVGAGI. Trimming at V came to 5 bases and at J to 2 bases, leaving 5 bases not matched to a gene. The CDR3 has 14 residues. The CDR3 spells CASSTRDSQETQYF. For the CDR3, the DNA is TGTGCCAGCAGTACCCGGGACAGTCAAGAGACCCAGTACTTC.

The chain couples TRBV2 to TRBJ2-7, with D maybe TRBD1 (5 bases). CDR1 is SNHLY, CDR2 FYNNEI, per germline. The CDR3 is made up of 16 amino acids. V lost 0 bases and J lost 3, with 15 bases in between. CDR3 in amino acids: CASSEAGRGLGYEQYF. The DNA of the CDR3 is TGTGCCAGCAGTGAAGCGGGGCGTGGGTTAGGCTACGAGCAGTACTTC.

The table lists this clone with a count of one. The V and J genes are TRBV5-6 and TRBJ2-1; TRBD2 agrees at 12 bases. Germline CDR1 SGHDT, CDR2 YYEEEE. The V gene end was trimmed by 1 base and the J gene end by 7 bases; junction bases not matched to a gene: 15. This CDR3 has 19 amino acids. The CDR3 loop is CASSLTRLAGGHLMNEQFF. The CDR3 bases are TGTGCCAGCAGCTTGACGAGGCTAGCGGGGGGGCACCTGATGAATGAGCAGTTCTTC.